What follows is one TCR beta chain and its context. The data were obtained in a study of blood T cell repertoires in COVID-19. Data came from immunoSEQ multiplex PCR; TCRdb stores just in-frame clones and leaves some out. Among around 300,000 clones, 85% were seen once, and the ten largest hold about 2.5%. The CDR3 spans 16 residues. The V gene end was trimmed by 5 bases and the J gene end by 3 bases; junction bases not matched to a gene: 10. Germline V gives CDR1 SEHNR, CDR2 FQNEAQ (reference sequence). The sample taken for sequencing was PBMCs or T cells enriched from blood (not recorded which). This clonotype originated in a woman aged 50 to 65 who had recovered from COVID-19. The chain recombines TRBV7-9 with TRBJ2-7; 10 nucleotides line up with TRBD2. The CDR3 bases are TGTGCCAGCAGCGACCTCCTAGCGGGAGATCTCTACGAGCAGTACTTC. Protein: CASSDLLAGDLYEQYF.